This entry features one T cell receptor beta chain sequence. The length of the CDR3 is 15 residues. The trim removed 4 bases at V and 4 bases at J, leaving 9 bases unmatched. From germline, CDR1 is SGHRS and CDR2 YFSETQ. Original handling: Cell counts per sample came from amplifying reference gene primers. The repertoire was sequenced with immunoSEQ multiplex PCR; TCRdb's copy has only in-frame clones and lacks some. D and trimming come from the DNA, and the V and J calls and clone size come from that table. The sample includes about 160,000 clones, roughly 79% seen only once; the top ten take around a fifth. This sample was taken from a study of blood T cell repertoires in COVID-19. Looking at the study overall: COVID-19 samples, acute and convalescent, were from the United States, Italy and Spain. PBMCs, B-cell-depleted T cells, or T cells were the source of the cDNA or gDNA that made up the material.

The TCR comes from an elderly woman with acute or convalescent COVID-19. The source material was peripheral blood. V gene TRBV5-1 combines with J gene TRBJ2-3; TRBD2 agrees at 7 bases. CDR3 sequence reads: CASSRLGGHADTQYF. CDR3 nucleotide sequence: TGCGCCAGCAGCCGATTGGGAGGGCACGCAGATACGCAGTATTTT.